These 22 T cell receptor beta chains originate from one sample sequenced in a study of shared clonotypes between healthy human individuals. Generated by immunoSEQ multiplex PCR, the TCRdb table keeps only in-frame clones and is missing some. In the table there are around 510,000 clones, roughly 95% of which are singletons. Sequencing was performed on naive CD4+ T cells sorted from blood. The subset here: CD45RA+ positively selected. The receptors come from a woman aged 30 to 39 in good health.

The genes are TRBV18 and TRBJ1-5, with 7 bases matching TRBD1. CDR3 length: 16 residues. Trimming removed 3 bases from V and 2 bases from J; junction bases left unmatched: 7. The germline CDR1 and CDR2 sequences are KGHSH and LQKENI. CDR3 loop: CASSPSTGRGNQPQHF. Here the CDR3 DNA reads TGTGCCAGCTCACCGTCGACAGGGAGGGGCAATCAGCCCCAGCATTTT.

The DNA of the CDR3 is TGTGCCAGCAGCTTACAGGGGATCAATCAGCCCCAGCATTTT. Translating it yields CASSLQGINQPQHF. This chain uses TRBV5-6 with TRBJ1-5; 7 positions match TRBD1. Trimming took 2 bases from V and 3 from J; bases not matched to a gene: 2. The CDR3 spans 14 residues. In germline, CDR1 is SGHDT, CDR2 YYEEEE.

This chain uses TRBV19 with TRBJ2-3; the D gene is possibly TRBD2 (6 bases). Germline-derived CDR1 and CDR2 are LNHDA and SQIVND (reference sequence). Trimming left V 4 bases short and J 5 bases short, with 19 bases between. The CDR3 runs 16 residues. As DNA, the CDR3 is TGTGCCAGTAGTAAGCAAGAGGGACTGCAGAAAGATACGCAGTATTTT. Its protein is CASSKQEGLQKDTQYF. The variable domain in full, with the rest retrieved from reference TRBV19 and TRBJ2-3, is DGGITQSPKYLFRKEGQNVTLSCEQNLNHDAMYWYRQDPGQGLRLIYYSQIVNDFQKGDIAEGYSVSREKKESFPLTVTSAQKNPTAFYLCASSKQEGLQKDTQYFGPGTRLTVL.

J is TRBJ2-1 and V is TRBV7-9; TRBD1 matches at 8 bases. Germline V gene data show CDR1 as SEHNR and CDR2 as FQNEAQ (reference sequence). Trimming removed 5 bases from V and 6 bases from J; junction bases left unmatched: 6. The CDR3 is made up of 14 amino acids. The CDR3 sequence is CASSHQQGGNEQFF. DNA for the CDR3: TGTGCCAGCAGCCACCAACAGGGGGGCAATGAGCAGTTCTTC. The variable domain in full, completed from reference TRBV7-9 and TRBJ2-1, reads DTGVSQNPRHKITKRGQNVTFRCDPISEHNRLYWYRQTLGQGPEFLTYFQNEAQLEKSRLLSDRFSAERPKGSFSTLEIQRTEQGDSAMYLCASSHQQGGNEQFFGPGTRLTVL.

The gene calls are TRBV4-2 and TRBJ2-7, with TRBD1 identical over 11 bases. The CDR3 contains 17 residues. The trim removed 0 bases at V and 6 bases at J, leaving 10 bases unmatched. The germline gives CDR1 LGHNA, CDR2 YNFKEQ. The DNA for the CDR3 is TGTGCCAGCAGCCAAGATAGGGGACAGGGGGTACGGGGCGAGCAGTACTTC. It codes for CASSQDRGQGVRGEQYF.

For this clone: Other DNA sequences in this specimen translate into the identical CDR3. The rearrangement joins TRBV18 to TRBJ2-7; D is undetermined. Germline V CDR1 and CDR2: KGHSH, LQKENI. V was trimmed by 9 bases and J by 0 bases, leaving 6 bases between them. The CDR3 sequence is 11 residues long. This chain's CDR3 is CASSTSYEQYF. The CDR3 nucleotides read TGTGCCAGTTCAACCTCCTACGAGCAGTACTTC.

The rearrangement links TRBV18 to TRBJ1-4; D remains unclear. The V and J ends lost 4 bases and 4 bases respectively, with 16 bases between them. The CDR3 has 16 residues. Germline lookup yields CDR1 KGHSH and CDR2 LQKENI. The CDR3 spells CASSLSGGRDNEKLFF. In DNA form, the CDR3 reads TGTGCCAGCTCACTGTCCGGAGGACGAGATAATGAAAAACTGTTTTTT.

The rearrangement uses TRBV19 and TRBJ2-2; D is unclear. V was cut by 6 bases and J by 5 bases, with 13 bases left in between. The CDR3 is 14 residues long. The germline CDR1 and CDR2 sequences are LNHDA and SQIVND (reference sequence). The CDR3 bases are TGTGCCAGTAGCACAAATAGCTTAACCGGGGAGCTGTTTTTT. The encoded protein is CASSTNSLTGELFF.

This clone is a singleton in its sample. The V gene is TRBV6-5, the J gene TRBJ1-1; tentative D call: TRBD1 (5 bases). The germline gives CDR1 MNHEY, CDR2 SVGAGI. Trimming pared 4 bases from V and 3 bases from J, leaving 15 bases between. CDR3 length: 15 residues. DNA of the CDR3: TGTGCCAGCAGTTGGCACAGGAGAGCGGACACTGAAGCTTTCTTT. It specifies CASSWHRRADTEAFF.

This clone was seen just once. Additional DNA sequences in this sample encode the identical CDR3. The chain recombines TRBV5-1 with TRBJ2-1; D perhaps matches TRBD1 (6 bases). Trimming shortened V by 8 bases and J by 0 bases, and 9 bases separated the two germline ends. This CDR3 region has 13 residues. Per the germline V gene, CDR1 is SGHRS and CDR2 is YFSETQ. This CDR3 reads CASRGSSYNEQFF. Here the CDR3 DNA reads TGCGCCAGTAGGGGGAGCTCCTACAATGAGCAGTTCTTC.

The CDR3: CASSLEREIGEQFF. The CDR3 bases are TGTGCCAGCAGCTTAGAGCGGGAGATCGGTGAGCAGTTCTTC. The chain carries TRBV11-1 and TRBJ2-1, with TRBD2 matching over 8 bases. Germline CDR1 reads SGHAT; CDR2 reads FQDESV (reference sequence). The CDR3 has 14 amino acids. V shed 1 base and J 9 bases; nucleotides not matched to a gene: 5.

V and J are TRBV4-1 and TRBJ2-7, with D perhaps TRBD2 (5 bases). The germline V gene encodes CDR1 MGHRA and CDR2 YSYEKL. With 2 bases removed from V and 1 base from J, the gap between germline ends came to 15 bases. The CDR3 extends over 16 amino acids. CDR3 coding DNA: TGCGCCAGCAGCCAAATGGGGAGCTTTCAATCCTACGAGCAGTACTTC. This codes for CASSQMGSFQSYEQYF.

The V call is TRBV6-1, the J call TRBJ1-5; D remains unclear. Germline V lookup: CDR1 MNHNS, CDR2 SASEGT. The V and J ends lost 6 bases and 1 base respectively, with 13 bases between them. The CDR3 consists of 15 residues. Here the CDR3 reads CASSHGRESNQPQHF. CDR3 DNA: TGTGCCAGCAGCCACGGACGGGAGAGCAATCAGCCCCAGCATTTT.

The V call is TRBV7-9, the J call TRBJ2-1, with 11 bases matching TRBD2. Germline values: CDR1 SEHNR, CDR2 FQNEAQ (reference sequence). This CDR3 spans 18 amino acids. Unmatched junction bases numbered 13, after V lost 7 bases and J lost 2 bases. The CDR3 loop is CASKPDVASGRTYNEQFF. CDR3 bases: TGTGCCAGCAAACCCGACGTGGCTAGCGGGAGGACCTACAATGAGCAGTTCTTC.

The rearrangement joins TRBV2 to TRBJ2-6; D perhaps matches TRBD1 (5 bases). In germline, CDR1 is SNHLY, CDR2 FYNNEI. V shed 4 bases and J shed 0 bases, with 13 bases lying between them. The CDR3 totals 17 residues. CDR3 coding DNA: TGTGCCAGCAGTGGAGAGACAGCTCTCTCTGGGGCCAACGTCCTGACTTTC. Its protein is CASSGETALSGANVLTF.

A note on this clone: The conserved phenylalanine or tryptophan normally closing the CDR3 is absent here, so this likely arose from a read error. The limits of the CDR3 on the DNA are not certain, so only TCRdb's listed CDR3 is given. V usage is TRBV5-1 and J usage is TRBJ1-2; the D call in the table, TRBD1, was not verified against the DNA. CDR1 is SGHRS and CDR2 is YFSETQ in the germline V gene. The CDR3 has 11 residues if both end residues are counted. The CDR3 sequence: CASSLGTRVIP.

The gene calls are TRBV7-6 and TRBJ2-3; D is perhaps TRBD1 or TRBD2 (6 bases each). V shed 4 bases and J shed 1 base, with 15 bases lying between them. Germline V lookup: CDR1 SGHVS, CDR2 FNYEAQ. This CDR3 has 16 residues. In DNA form, the CDR3 reads TGTGCCAGCAGCTCGGAGGGACACCTAGGCACAGATACGCAGTATTTT. Translating gives CASSSEGHLGTDTQYF.

Turning to this clone: The identical CDR3 is also encoded by other nucleotide sequences in the sample. The rearrangement joins TRBV28 to TRBJ2-7; no firm D call. CDR3 length: 11 residues. Trimming pared 5 bases from V and 4 bases from J, leaving 6 bases between. CDR1 and CDR2 (germline): MDHEN, SYDVKM. The CDR3 protein is CASSTPYEQYF. CDR3 in DNA: TGTGCCAGCAGTACCCCTTACGAGCAGTACTTC.

This clone was seen a handful of times. The chain uses TRBV7-2 and TRBJ2-2; 7 positions match TRBD1. This CDR3 has 16 amino acids. Per germline, CDR1 SGHTA and CDR2 FQGNSA. Trimming took 6 bases from V and 1 from J; bases not matched to a gene: 8. This chain's CDR3 is CASRPGRTGNTGELFF. The CDR3 DNA sequence: TGTGCCAGCAGACCGGGTAGGACAGGGAACACCGGGGAGCTGTTTTTT.

The V gene is TRBV28, the J gene TRBJ1-3; no firm D call. The CDR3 extends over 13 amino acids. Per the germline V gene, CDR1 is MDHEN and CDR2 is SYDVKM. V dropped 5 bases and J dropped 6 bases, with 11 bases sitting between them. The CDR3, as DNA: TGTGCCAGCAGTGACGCCAGCCAAAACACCATATATTTT. Translated: CASSDASQNTIYF.

A single count supports this clone. The rearrangement joins TRBV28 to TRBJ2-4; D remains ambiguous. The V end was cut by 5 bases, the J end by 0 bases, with 17 bases between. The CDR3 totals 17 residues. CDR1 is MDHEN and CDR2 is SYDVKM in the germline V gene. The CDR3 region has the DNA TGTGCCAGCAGTCCGCGGAGACTGCTCCTAGCCAAAAACATTCAGTACTTC. This codes for CASSPRRLLLAKNIQYF.

CDR3 coding DNA: TGTGCCAGCAGATTAGGACTGCCAGGGGGGACCCAGTACTTC. Its protein is CASRLGLPGGTQYF. The J gene is TRBJ2-5, the V gene TRBV2, with 7 bases that match TRBD1. The CDR3 covers 14 residues. Germline V gives CDR1 SNHLY, CDR2 FYNNEI. Germline trimming cut 6 bases from V and 7 bases from J; bases unmatched to any gene: 11.